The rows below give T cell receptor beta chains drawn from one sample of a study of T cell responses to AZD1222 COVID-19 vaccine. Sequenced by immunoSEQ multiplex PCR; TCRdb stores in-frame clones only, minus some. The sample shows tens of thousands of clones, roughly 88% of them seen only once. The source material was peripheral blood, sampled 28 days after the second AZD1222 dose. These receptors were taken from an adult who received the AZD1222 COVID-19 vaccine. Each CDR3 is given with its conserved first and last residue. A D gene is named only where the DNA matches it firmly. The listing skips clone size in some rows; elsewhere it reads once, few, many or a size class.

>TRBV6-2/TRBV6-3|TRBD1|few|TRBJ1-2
TGTGCCAGCAGTCCCTGGGACAGGGGCTACACCTTC
CASSPWDRGYTF
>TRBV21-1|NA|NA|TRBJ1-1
TGTGCCAGCAGCAAACTTGGGACAGGCCGGTACGACACTGAAGCTTTCTTT
CASSKLGTGRYDTEAFF
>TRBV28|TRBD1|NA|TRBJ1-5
TGTGCCAGCAGTATAACAGGGGTTGGGGGGAGCAATCAGCCCCAGCATTTT
CASSITGVGGSNQPQHF
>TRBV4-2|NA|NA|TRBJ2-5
TGTGCCAGCAGCCACCGAGGAAGGACGGGGCCGGGGGTAGAGACCCAGTACTTC
CASSHRGRTGPGVETQYF
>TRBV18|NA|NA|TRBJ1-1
TGTGCCAGCTCCTGGGGAGGCAGAAACACTGAAGCTTTCTTT
CASSWGGRNTEAFF
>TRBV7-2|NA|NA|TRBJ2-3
TGTGCCAGCAGCTTAGTTCGAGGGGCAGATACGCAGTATTTT
CASSLVRGADTQYF
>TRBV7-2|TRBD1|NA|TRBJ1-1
TGTGCCAGCAGCTGGACAGGGAGGAACACTGAAGCTTTCTTT
CASSWTGRNTEAFF
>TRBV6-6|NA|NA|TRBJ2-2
TGTGCCAGCAGCCCCCAAGGGTTCGGGGAGCTGTTTTTT
CASSPQGFGELFF
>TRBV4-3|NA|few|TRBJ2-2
TGCGCCAGCAGCCAAGATTACGGGACGATTTCCGGGGAGCTGTTTTTT
CASSQDYGTISGELFF
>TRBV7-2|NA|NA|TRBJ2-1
TGTGCCAGCAGCTTAATCCCGACAGGCAATGAGCAGTTCTTC
CASSLIPTGNEQFF
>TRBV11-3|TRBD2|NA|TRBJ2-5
TGTGCCAGCAAACTAGCGGGCCTAGGGAAGACCCAGTACTTC
CASKLAGLGKTQYF
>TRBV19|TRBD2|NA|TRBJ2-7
TGTGCCAGTATGGGACTAGCGGGAGACGAGCAGTACTTC
CASMGLAGDEQYF
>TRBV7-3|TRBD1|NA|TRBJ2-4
TGTGCCAGCAGCTTCGCCGACAGGGGTATTCCTCTAGCCAAAAACATTCAGTACTTC
CASSFADRGIPLAKNIQYF
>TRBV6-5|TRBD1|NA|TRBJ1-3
TGTGCCAGCATCTCAGGGGGGCCTGGAAACACCATATATTTT
CASISGGPGNTIYF
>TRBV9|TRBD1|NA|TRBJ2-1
TGTGCCAGCAGCCCCCGCGACAGGGCTGATGAGCAGTTCTTC
CASSPRDRADEQFF
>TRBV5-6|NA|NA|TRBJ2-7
TGTGCCAGCAGCGTCCGGGGGTACAGCTCCTACGAGCAGTACTTC
CASSVRGYSSYEQYF
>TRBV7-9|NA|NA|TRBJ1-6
TGTGCCAGCAACAAAGCCGGCAGGGCTAATTCACCCCTCCACTTT
CASNKAGRANSPLHF
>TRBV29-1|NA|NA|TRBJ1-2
TGCAGCGTTGGTGGGACGCAGGACTATGGCTACACCTTC
CSVGGTQDYGYTF
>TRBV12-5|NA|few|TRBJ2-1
TGTGCTAGTGGCTCCGGACTTTGGGAGATCTTC
CASGSGLWEIF
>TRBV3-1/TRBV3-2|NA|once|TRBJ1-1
TGTGCCAGCACCCCGCGTCCTAACACTGAAGCTTTCTTT
CASTPRPNTEAFF
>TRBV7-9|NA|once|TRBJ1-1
TGTGCCAGCAGCTTAGCTCGGCCGAACACTGAAGCTTTCTTT
CASSLARPNTEAFF
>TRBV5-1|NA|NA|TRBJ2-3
TGCGCCAGCAGCGCCGGGACCTCCTACGGCACAGATACGCAGTATTTT
CASSAGTSYGTDTQYF
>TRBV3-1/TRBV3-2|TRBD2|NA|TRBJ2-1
TGTGCCAGCAGCCTCCGCGGGGGGCGGGATGAGCAGTTCTTC
CASSLRGGRDEQFF
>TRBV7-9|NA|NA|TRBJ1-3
TGTGCCAGCAGGCGAACAACAGGTTTCTCTGGAAACACCATATATTTT
CASRRTTGFSGNTIYF
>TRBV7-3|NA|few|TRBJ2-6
TGTGCCAGCAGCACCGCTGGTGGGAGCTCTGGGGCCAACGTCCTGACTTTC
CASSTAGGSSGANVLTF
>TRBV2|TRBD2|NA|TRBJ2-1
TGTGCCAGCAGTGGACGGTCCCGGGGGCGGGAGGTCAATGAGCAGTTCTTC
CASSGRSRGREVNEQFF
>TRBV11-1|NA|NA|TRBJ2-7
TGTGCCAGCAGCTTAGAAGTGGGCCTCGGATACGAGCAGTACTTC
CASSLEVGLGYEQYF
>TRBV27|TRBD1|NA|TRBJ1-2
TGTGCCAGCAGCCGGACAGGGGGCGGCTATGGCTACACCTTC
CASSRTGGGYGYTF
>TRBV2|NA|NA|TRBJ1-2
TGTGCCAGCAGTGTACAGGGAGGTTATGGCTACACCTTC
CASSVQGGYGYTF
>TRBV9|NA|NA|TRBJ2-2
TGTGCCAGCAGCGGTCTACGGACAGCTACCGTTAACACCGGGGAGCTGTTTTTT
CASSGLRTATVNTGELFF
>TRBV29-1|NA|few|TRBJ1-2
TGCAGCGTTGACAGTTATGGCTACACCTTC
CSVDSYGYTF
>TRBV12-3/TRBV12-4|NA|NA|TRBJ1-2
TGTGCCAGCAGTCCCGTTTTCTATGGCTACACCTTC
CASSPVFYGYTF
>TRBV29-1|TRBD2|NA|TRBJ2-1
TGCAGCGTTAACTTAGCGGGAGAGGTGAATGAGCAGTTCTTC
CSVNLAGEVNEQFF
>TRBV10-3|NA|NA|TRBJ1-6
TGTGCCATCAGTGAGTTGACAGATAATTCACCCCTCCACTTT
CAISELTDNSPLHF
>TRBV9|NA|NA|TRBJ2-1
TGTGCCAGCAGCGTAGCCGGCCCCGGTGGCAATGAGCAGTTCTTC
CASSVAGPGGNEQFF
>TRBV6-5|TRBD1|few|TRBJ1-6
TGTGCCAGCAGAACGACAGGGCCACGGTCACCCCTCCACTTT
CASRTTGPRSPLHF
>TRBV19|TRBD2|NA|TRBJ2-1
TGTGCCAACCCTAGCGGGAGAACCTACAATGAGCAGTTCTTC
CANPSGRTYNEQFF
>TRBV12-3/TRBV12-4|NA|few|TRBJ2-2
TGTGCCAGCACCAGGACCGGGGAGCTGTTTTTT
CASTRTGELFF
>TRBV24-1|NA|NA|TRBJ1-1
TGTGCCACCAGTGATTTCGGGGGGAACACTGAAGCTTTCTTT
CATSDFGGNTEAFF
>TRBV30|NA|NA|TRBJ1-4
TGTGCCTGGAGGAATAATGAAAAACTGTTTTTT
CAWRNNEKLFF
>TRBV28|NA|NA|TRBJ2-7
TGTGCCAGCACCCTCTTCCAGGGGGGGTACGAGCAGTACTTC
CASTLFQGGYEQYF
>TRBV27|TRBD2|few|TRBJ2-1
TGTGCCAGCAGTTTTTTAGCGGGGGGCTCGAATGAGCAGTTCTTC
CASSFLAGGSNEQFF
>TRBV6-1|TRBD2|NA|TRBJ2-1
TGTGCCAGCAGTGAGGGACTAGCGGACAATGAGCAGTTCTTC
CASSEGLADNEQFF
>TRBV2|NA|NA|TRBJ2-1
TGTGCCAGCGCTCGTGAGGCTTACAATGAGCAGTTCTTC
CASAREAYNEQFF
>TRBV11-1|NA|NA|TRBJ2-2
TGTGCCAGCAGCTTGGGTGACCGTCCCCCCGGGGAGCTGTTTTTT
CASSLGDRPPGELFF